These 5 T cell receptor beta chains share one sample of origin, sequenced in a study of blood T cell repertoires in COVID-19. Profiling relied on immunoSEQ multiplex PCR, and the TCRdb table lists in-frame clones only, not all of them. The sample holds around 100,000 clones, 84% seen once. Sequences were obtained from peripheral blood. The receptor set was obtained from a human donor in a cohort sampled during active or convalescent COVID-19.

J is TRBJ2-2 and V is TRBV5-1; TRBD1 matches 10 bases. The CDR3 totals 15 residues. Unmatched junction bases numbered 5, after V lost 4 bases and J lost 5 bases. CDR1 and CDR2 from the germline V gene are SGHRS and YFSETQ. The CDR3 reads CASSDRQGATGELFF. CDR3 DNA sequence: TGCGCCAGCAGCGACAGACAGGGGGCTACCGGGGAGCTGTTTTTT.

V usage is TRBV7-9 and J usage is TRBJ1-5; D perhaps matches TRBD1 (5 bases). CDR3 length: 15 amino acids. CDR1 is SEHNR, CDR2 FQNEAQ, per germline (reference sequence). Trimming cost V 2 bases and J 2 bases, with 10 bases left between them. The CDR3 here is CASSLSGGGNQPQHF. In nucleotides, the CDR3 is TGTGCCAGCAGCTTATCAGGAGGGGGCAATCAGCCCCAGCATTTT.

The genes are TRBV6-8 and TRBJ1-5, with 8 positions matching TRBD1. V trimming: 3 bases; J trimming: 7 bases; junction bases outside the gene matches: 8. The CDR3 is 15 residues long. Germline lookup yields CDR1 MNHGY and CDR2 SAAAGT. The CDR3 sequence is CASSYSGGFWQPQHF. CDR3 coding DNA: TGTGCCAGCAGTTATTCAGGGGGCTTCTGGCAGCCCCAGCATTTT.

The chain has TRBV19 and TRBJ1-3; perhaps TRBD1 as D (5 bases). Per the germline V gene, CDR1 is LNHDA and CDR2 is SQIVND (reference sequence). CDR3 length: 16 residues. Between the trimmed V and J ends, which lost 6 bases and 0 bases, there was a span of 15 bases. The chain's CDR3 is CASRRQQLNSGNTIYF. Here the CDR3 DNA reads TGTGCCAGTAGGCGACAGCAACTAAACTCTGGAAACACCATATATTTT.

The rearrangement joins TRBV6-5 to TRBJ2-4, with TRBD2 matching over 8 bases. Trimming took 7 bases from V and 6 from J; bases not matched to a gene: 11. Germline V gives CDR1 MNHEY, CDR2 SVGAGI. The CDR3 is 15 amino acids. The CDR3 nucleotides read TGTGCCAGCATTCCGGGGGGGCCTTTTTTAAACATTCAGTACTTC. Translated, it gives CASIPGGPFLNIQYF.